The 14 T cell receptor beta chains below were found in one sample sequenced in a study of T cells in Graves' hyperthyroidism and ophthalmopathy. RNA transcripts yielded amplified TCR beta CDR3 regions. The HTBI primer set was used in a first-round RT-PCR of the TCR CDR3. TCRdb re-analysed the multiplex PCR reads in MiXCR, keeping a single row per CDR3 protein. The sample consists of around 350,000 distinct CDR3 sequences, around 15% of them appearing once. Source material: blood. Receptor source: a woman between 55 and 75 years old with Graves' ophthalmopathy.

V gene TRBV11-2 combines with J gene TRBJ2-1, with 12 bases aligning to TRBD2. The V gene end was trimmed by 3 bases and the J gene end by 8 bases; junction bases not matched to a gene: 8. The length of the CDR3 is 16 residues. Germline V gives CDR1 SGHAT, CDR2 FQNNGV. CDR3 nucleotides: TGTGCCAGCAGCTTTCGGCTAGCGGGAGGGCCTGATGAGCAGTTCTTC. Translation gives CASSFRLAGGPDEQFF. Drawing the rest from reference TRBV11-2 and TRBJ2-1, the complete variable domain is EAGVAQSPRYKIIEKRQSVAFWCNPISGHATLYWYQQILGQGPKLLIQFQNNGVVDDSQLPKDRFSAERLKGVDSTLKIQPAKLEDSAVYLCASSFRLAGGPDEQFFGPGTRLTVL.

The genes are TRBV2 and TRBJ1-5; D call uncertain. The CDR3 has 19 amino acids. The ends were cut back, 1 base at V and 0 bases at J, with 19 bases in the middle. The germline V gene has CDR1 SNHLY and CDR2 FYNNEI. The CDR3 DNA reads TGTGCCAGCAGTGAAGGCGCACTATCGAATTTATATAGCAATCAGCCCCAGCATTTT. It encodes CASSEGALSNLYSNQPQHF.

At least ten counts were recorded for this clonotype. The genes are TRBV20-1 and TRBJ1-5; no clear D. In germline, CDR1 is DFQATT, CDR2 SNEGSKA (reference sequence). Trimming took 3 bases from V and 2 from J, leaving 8 bases between them. This CDR3 is built from 13 residues. CDR3 coding DNA: TGCAGTGCTAGCTGGGGTGGCAATCAGCCCCAGCATTTT. Its translation is CSASWGGNQPQHF.

This clonotype was seen only a few times. The J gene is TRBJ2-1, the V gene TRBV9, with D possibly TRBD2 on 6 matching bases. The CDR3 is made up of 16 amino acids. V was cut by 3 bases and J by 0 bases, with 13 bases left in between. In germline, CDR1 is SGDLS, CDR2 YYNGEE. CDR3 sequence: CASSASSGHSYNEQFF. Here the CDR3 DNA reads TGTGCCAGCAGCGCTTCCAGCGGGCACTCCTACAATGAGCAGTTCTTC.

This chain joins TRBV6-2 or TRBV6-3 and TRBJ2-5, with D tentatively TRBD1 (6 bases). V shed 5 bases and J shed 1 base, with 17 bases lying between them. CDR1 MNHEY and CDR2 SVGEGT come from the germline V gene. The CDR3 has 16 amino acids. CDR3 sequence (DNA): TGTGCCAGCAGTCCCCTGCGCAGGGGCATCCAAGAGACCCAGTACTTC. As protein: CASSPLRRGIQETQYF.

This clonotype was recorded many times. The chain is built from TRBV30 and TRBJ2-5; the D gene could be TRBD1 or TRBD2 (5 bases each). V was pared by 5 bases and J by 1 base, with 14 bases between. This CDR3 contains 14 residues. Per the germline V gene, CDR1 is GTSNPN and CDR2 is SVGIG (reference sequence). DNA of the CDR3: TGTGCCTGGGGGAGAGGACACCGCCAAGAGACCCAGTACTTC. This sequence encodes CAWGRGHRQETQYF. The full variable domain, rest sourced from reference TRBV30 and TRBJ2-5, is SQTIHQWPATLVQPVGSPLSLECTVEGTSNPNLYWYRQAAGRGLQLLFYSVGIGQISSEVPQNLSASRPQDRQFILSSKKLLLSDSGFYLCAWGRGHRQETQYFGPGTRLLVL.

This clonotype appeared many times. The chain links TRBV30 to TRBJ2-1; 8 nucleotides match TRBD2. CDR3 length: 14 residues. V was clipped by 1 base and J by 6 bases; unmatched bases: 5. Looked up from germline, CDR1 is GTSNPN and CDR2 is SVGIG (reference sequence). The CDR3 region is CAWSETSVTNEQFF. The CDR3 DNA sequence: TGTGCCTGGAGTGAGACTAGCGTGACCAATGAGCAGTTCTTC.

Notes on this clonotype: At one boundary the junction diverges from the germline segment, which might be a read error. V is TRBV6-2 or TRBV6-3 and J is TRBJ2-1; 10 nucleotides match TRBD2. This CDR3 contains 15 residues. Germline V CDR1 and CDR2: MNHEY, SVGEGT. CDR3 DNA: TGTGCCAGCAGTCGACAGCGGGAGGGCCTAAGGGAGCAGTGCTTC. It encodes CASSRQREGLREQCF.

This clonotype was found many times. The chain employs TRBV5-1 and TRBJ2-1; D is unresolved. Per germline, CDR1 SGHRS and CDR2 YFSETQ. V dropped 2 bases and J dropped 5 bases, with 11 bases sitting between them. The CDR3 is 14 amino acids. The chain's CDR3 is CASSFQYGHNEQFF. The CDR3 nucleotides are TGCGCCAGCAGCTTCCAGTACGGCCACAATGAGCAGTTCTTC.

Concerning this clonotype: This may arise from a read error, as a much more abundant clone is one base away. The chain joins TRBV2 to TRBJ2-3; 9 bases fit TRBD2. The length of the CDR3 is 16 residues. Germline loops: CDR1 SNHLY, CDR2 FYNNEI. The J segment lost 2 bases and the V segment lost 2 bases, leaving 5 bases of the junction unmatched. The CDR3 loop is CASSEMGTSNTDTQYF. The CDR3 DNA reads as TGTGCCAGCAGTGAAATGGGGACTAGCAACACAGATACGCAGTATTTT.

This clonotype showed up many times. The V call is TRBV7-3, the J call TRBJ2-1; D ambiguous. Per germline, CDR1 SGHTA and CDR2 FQGTGA. CDR3 length equals 15 residues. The V end was cut by 1 base, the J end by 5 bases, with 12 bases between. In DNA form, the CDR3 reads TGTGCCAGCAGCTTAAGTGGGCTGGCCCACAATGAGCAGTTCTTC. This sequence encodes CASSLSGLAHNEQFF.

This clonotype was counted many times. The rearrangement joins TRBV10-3 to TRBJ2-1; D is ambiguous. The CDR3 length is 12 residues. Germline V lookup: CDR1 ENHRY, CDR2 SYGVKD. The germline V and J ends were trimmed by 7 bases and 10 bases, with 14 bases remaining between them. CDR3 coding DNA: TGTGCCATCATGGGGTTTGGCCTCGAGCAGTTCTTC. This translates into CAIMGFGLEQFF.

This clonotype was seen repeatedly, ten times or more. V and J are TRBV7-9 and TRBJ2-5; no reliable D call. CDR3 length: 16 amino acids. Germline CDR1 reads SEHNR; CDR2 reads FQNEAQ (reference sequence). The ends were cut back, 4 bases at V and 1 base at J, with 16 bases in the middle. CDR3 DNA sequence: TGTGCCAGCAGCTCCCCATTGACCGACGCCCAAGAGACCCAGTACTTC. This translates into CASSSPLTDAQETQYF.

Ten or more counts support this clonotype. This sequence joins TRBV12-3 or TRBV12-4 and TRBJ2-7; D ambiguous. The CDR3 extends over 15 amino acids. V lost 4 bases and J 0 bases, leaving 13 bases between the germline ends. The CDR3 loop is CASSSTRTGSYEQYF. The CDR3 DNA is TGTGCCAGCAGTTCCACCAGGACGGGCTCCTACGAGCAGTACTTC.